This T cell receptor beta chain was observed in a study of T-cell reconstitution after alpha-beta-depleted transplantation in children. This clonotype was seen only a few times. Its antigen is unknown. Points from the study as a whole: Surviving recipient T cells and thymic progenitors accounted for the high day-60 TCRbeta diversity observed in some patients.

Unique molecular identifiers were used in preparing the TCRbeta library. MiXCR was run by TCRdb on the PCR reads, yielding one entry per CDR3 protein. This sample has 600,000 to 700,000 distinct CDR3 sequences, with about an eighth found just once. This receptor was obtained from a girl under 10 years old with congenital amegakaryocytic thrombocytopenia, due to receive a stem cell transplant. The material sequenced was PBMCs, taken before TCRalphabeta/CD19-depleted stem cell transplant.

CDR3 sequence reads: CASRLRDGGNEKLFF. CDR3 bases: TGTGCCAGCAGGCTACGGGACGGAGGAAATGAAAAACTGTTTTTT. The chain employs TRBV2 and TRBJ1-4; D might be TRBD1 (5 bases). CDR1 and CDR2 from the germline V gene are SNHLY and FYNNEI. V was cut by 6 bases and J by 5 bases, with 16 bases left in between. The CDR3 spans 15 residues. The entire variable domain, with the rest obtained from reference TRBV2 and TRBJ1-4, is as follows: EPEVTQTPSHQVTQMGQEVILRCVPISNHLYFYWYRQILGQKVEFLVSFYNNEISEKSEIFDDQFSVERPDGSNFTLKIRSTKLEDSAMYFCASRLRDGGNEKLFFGSGTQLSVL.